The rows below give T cell receptor beta chains drawn from one sample of a study of spatial heterogeneity in lung cancer. TCRdb used MiXCR to reprocess the 5' RACE reads, holding one entry per CDR3 protein. The sample carries approximately 39,000 distinct CDR3 sequences, roughly 5.2% recorded once. The source was PBMCs, collected at surgery. All receptors come from a male donor with early-stage non-small cell lung cancer. The CDR3 runs from the conserved cysteine through the conserved F or W. The order of the fields is clone size, D gene, V gene, J gene, CDR3 DNA, CDR3 protein. A D gene is named only where the DNA matches it firmly. Some rows have no size entry. The others give once, few or many, or a class for an expanded clone.

many	TRBD2	TRBV7-3	TRBJ2-3	TGTGCCAGCAGCCCTTGGACTAGTTGGGGCACAGATACGCAGTATTTT	CASSPWTSWGTDTQYF
few	TRBD2	TRBV7-2	TRBJ2-6	TGTGCCAGCAGCCTGTCACTAGCGGGGGTAGGTGGGGCCAACGTCCTGACTTTC	CASSLSLAGVGGANVLTF
many	TRBD1	TRBV6-5	TRBJ2-3	TGTGCCAGCAGTTATTCAACCGGGACAGGCAAAGATACGCAGTATTTT	CASSYSTGTGKDTQYF
many	-	TRBV20-1	TRBJ2-1	TGCAGTGCTGGTCAGGGCTACAATGAGCAGTTCTTC	CSAGQGYNEQFF
-	TRBD1	TRBV19	TRBJ1-5	TGTGCCAGTAGTATCGGGGACAGCTATTTTCAGCCCCAGCATTTT	CASSIGDSYFQPQHF
few	TRBD1	TRBV28	TRBJ2-1	TGTGCCAGTGGGACAGCCTCCGCCGGGCCTAGCAATGAGCAGTTCTTC	CASGTASAGPSNEQFF
many	TRBD1	TRBV10-2	TRBJ1-5	TGCGCCAGCAGTTGGACAGGGGGGAGCAATCAGCCCCAGCATTTT	CASSWTGGSNQPQHF
few	-	TRBV2	TRBJ1-2	TGTGCCAGCAGTAGAAATCTCTATGGCTACACCTTC	CASSRNLYGYTF
few	TRBD1	TRBV27	TRBJ2-6	TGTGCCAGCAGGCAATCCCCGACAGGGCCCTTCTGGTTTGGGGCCAACGTCCTGACTTTC	CASRQSPTGPFWFGANVLTF
many	-	TRBV10-1	TRBJ2-7	TGCGCCAGCACCCCCGGCCCCGGCGGCGAGCAGTACTTC	CASTPGPGGEQYF
few	-	TRBV30	TRBJ2-2	TGTGCCTGGAAATTAGGGGATCTGAACACCGGGGAGCTGTTTTTT	CAWKLGDLNTGELFF
many	TRBD1	TRBV7-8	TRBJ1-6	TGTGCCAGCAGCTTAGCGGGGACAGGGTTCGAAAATTCACCCCTCCACTTT	CASSLAGTGFENSPLHF
many	TRBD1	TRBV7-9	TRBJ1-4	TGTGCCAGCGGCGAGACAGGGGGCGCGAGGAACGAAAAACTGTTTTTT	CASGETGGARNEKLFF
many	-	TRBV6-2/TRBV6-3	TRBJ2-3	TGTGCCAGCAGGACAAGTGGCACAGATACGCAGTATTTT	CASRTSGTDTQYF
-	TRBD2	TRBV29-1	TRBJ2-7	TGCAGCGCCTCCCGGGGGGAGATCTACGAGCAGTACTTC	CSASRGEIYEQYF
few	-	TRBV5-1	TRBJ2-5	TGCGCCAGCAGCTTGGGGCGGGGTCAAGAGACCCAGTACTTC	CASSLGRGQETQYF
-	-	TRBV11-3	TRBJ2-1	TGTGCCAGCAGTCGCGAACGCGTCACAGAGGGGTTCTTC	CASSRERVTEGFF
many	TRBD2	TRBV9	TRBJ2-3	TGTGCCAGCAGCTTCGGGGGGGGACTTAGCACAGATACGCAGTATTTT	CASSFGGGLSTDTQYF
many	TRBD2	TRBV20-1	TRBJ2-1	TGCAGTGCTACCCAGCTAGCGGGGGAGCAGTTCTTC	CSATQLAGEQFF
-	-	TRBV2	TRBJ2-3	TGTGCCGGCCAGGGGCCCCTGGGTGGCACAGATACGCAGTATTTT	CAGQGPLGGTDTQYF
many	TRBD1	TRBV6-2/TRBV6-3	TRBJ2-7	TGTGCCAGCAGTCAACGGACAGGGAACGCGTTAGTAACGTACTTC	CASSQRTGNALVTYF
many	TRBD1	TRBV7-2	TRBJ2-7	TGTGCCAGCAGCTTGTTAGGGTGGGGGACAGAGTCCTACGAGCAGTACTTC	CASSLLGWGTESYEQYF
many	-	TRBV28	TRBJ2-3	TGTGCCAGCAGTTCGGACAGACCTGTGCTCGATACGCAGTATTTT	CASSSDRPVLDTQYF
many	-	TRBV7-9	TRBJ1-1	TGTGCCAGCAGCCCGGACCAGGGCACTGAAGCTTTCTTT	CASSPDQGTEAFF
few	-	TRBV5-1	TRBJ2-5	TGCGCCAGCAGCGACTCCCCACAAGAGACCCAGTACTTC	CASSDSPQETQYF
many	TRBD1	TRBV7-2	TRBJ2-7	TGTGCCAGCAGCTTGCCCTCTGGACAGGGGTCAATAGAGCAGTACTTC	CASSLPSGQGSIEQYF
-	-	TRBV19	TRBJ2-1	TGTGCCAGCCATGACGAGCGGCCCCCCAATGAGCAGTTCTTC	CASHDERPPNEQFF
-	TRBD2	TRBV7-9	TRBJ2-5	TGTGCCAGCAGCTTACCAGGACTAGCGGGGCCGGGGGGAGAGACCCAGTACTTC	CASSLPGLAGPGGETQYF
-	TRBD2	TRBV12-3/TRBV12-4	TRBJ2-2	TGTGCCAGCAGGCGGGGGGGAACCGGGGAGCTGTTTTTT	CASRRGGTGELFF
-	-	TRBV7-1	TRBJ1-6	TGTGCCAGCAGCTCGCAGTTACCGAATTCACCCCTCCACTTT	CASSSQLPNSPLHF
few	TRBD1	TRBV20-1	TRBJ2-7	TGCAGTGGGGCAGGGGGCACCGAGCAGTACTTC	CSGAGGTEQYF
many	TRBD1	TRBV11-2	TRBJ1-2	TGTGCCAGCAGCTCAAGACAGGGAACGAGGAACTATGGCTACACCTTC	CASSSRQGTRNYGYTF
many	-	TRBV4-2	TRBJ2-7	TGTGCCAGCAGCCAAGAACCGGGGGAGTCCTACGAGCAGTACTTC	CASSQEPGESYEQYF
many	-	TRBV2	TRBJ1-5	TGTGCCAGCAGTGCATTCTTCCTTGGACAGCCCCAGCATTTT	CASSAFFLGQPQHF
few	TRBD1	TRBV6-6	TRBJ2-5	TGTGCCAGCAGTTACTCGAAAGCTGCGGACAGGCCCACCCAGTACTTC	CASSYSKAADRPTQYF
many	TRBD1	TRBV5-6	TRBJ2-1	TGTGCCAGCAGCTTCGAGACAGGGCACAATGAGCAGTTCTTC	CASSFETGHNEQFF
many	-	TRBV11-2	TRBJ1-2	TGTGCCAGCAGCTCCGTCCCGCAGTGGAGCTATGGCTACACCTTC	CASSSVPQWSYGYTF
-	TRBD2	TRBV7-3	TRBJ2-3	TGTGCCAGCAGCTTAGGGACTAGCGGGGGGGCGTATACGCAGTATTTT	CASSLGTSGGAYTQYF
few	-	TRBV27	TRBJ1-5	TGTGCCAGCAGCCAACAGGGTACCCTTAGCAATCAGCCCCAGCATTTT	CASSQQGTLSNQPQHF
many	TRBD1	TRBV20-1	TRBJ1-5	TGCAGTGTCATTCACCGGGACAGGGGAAGCAATCAGCCCCAGCATTTT	CSVIHRDRGSNQPQHF
few	-	TRBV18	TRBJ2-1	TGTGCCAGCTTACTGGCCGGTGAGCAGTTCTTC	CASLLAGEQFF
many	-	TRBV24-1	TRBJ2-1	TGTGCCACCAGTGACCGGGACTTACCTTACAATGAGCAGTTCTTC	CATSDRDLPYNEQFF
many	TRBD2	TRBV10-3	TRBJ2-1	TGTGCCATCAGTGGTGGAAGCGGGGGTAGAGATGAGCAGTTCTTC	CAISGGSGGRDEQFF
many	-	TRBV7-2	TRBJ1-2	TGTGCCAGCAGCTTAAGGCGTTATGGCTACACCTTC	CASSLRRYGYTF
many	-	TRBV6-1	TRBJ2-1	TGTGCCACTGTCGGGTACAGTGAGCAGTTCTTC	CATVGYSEQFF
-	-	TRBV7-9	TRBJ2-7	TGTGCCAGCAGCCCCGCGTCGGGACAGCAGTACTTC	CASSPASGQQYF
many	-	TRBV20-1	TRBJ2-3	TGCAGTGCTAGCGGGGACACAGATACGCAGTATTTT	CSASGDTDTQYF